What follows is one TCR beta chain and its context. This clone was counted a few times. The target of this receptor is not known. The input lacks base qualities; no much larger clone sits a single base away. This sample is drawn from a study of beta chain features in type 1 diabetes (dated by TCRdb to between 2018 and 2020). At the level of the whole study: Mean age, gender distribution, total cell number and subset yield did not differ between patients and healthy donors. A total of around 110,000,000 sorted cells were examined across all samples, and RNA yield correlated strongly with the number of cells per subset. In the study, recently diagnosed type 1 diabetes patients and matched healthy donors were compared on the TCRB repertoires of their sorted circulating CD4+ T cell subsets. Naive and central memory subsets were obtained from all 28 donors, but regulatory and stem cell-like memory subsets were isolated from only 8 patients and roughly eight healthy donors. Overall results and qualifications from the work: Because cDNA was sequenced instead of genomic DNA, activated cells with high expression could be over-represented, although the groups did not differ in activation or CD3 levels. Patients with type 1 diabetes made fewer insertions and deleted more nucleotides at VDJ recombination sites, implying thymic rearrangement abnormalities. HLA sub-analyses involved small numbers of individuals, so any influence of HLA type on TCRB rearrangement remained unresolved. Naive, central memory and regulatory TCRB repertoires appeared more similar among patients than among healthy donors. PCR may preferentially amplify shorter templates, but because patient and control samples were amplified and corrected together, any resulting skew would affect both groups equally. In all four CD4+ subsets, TCRB CDR3 length was moderately but significantly shorter in type 1 diabetes patients.

The CDR3 runs 13 amino acids, cysteine and phenylalanine included. The sequence is cut down to CDR3 DNA, 39 bases in frame from base 1. Trimming removed 9 bases from V and 2 bases from J; the gene matches leave 7 bases unexplained. CDR1 and CDR2 were assigned from the germline V gene as SGHRS and YFSETQ. Each donor gave one peripheral blood draw, averaging around 0.11 L, which was collected into heparinised tubes. Naive, central memory, regulatory and stem cell-like memory CD4+ T cells were sorted on a BD FACSAria II using a panel including CD45RO, CCR7, CD25, CD127, CD95 and CD27. A purity above 95% was achieved for all sorted populations. PBMCs were isolated immediately by Lymphoprep density gradient centrifugation and stained directly without culture. So that batch effects would be minimized, each experiment stained and sorted samples in pairs, pairing one healthy donor with one patient. The High Capacity cDNA Reverse Transcription Kit was used to reverse transcribe all of the isolated RNA, meaning that expressed TCRB transcripts were what got sequenced. Deep immunoSEQ sequencing was applied to naive, central memory and regulatory T cell samples, giving an average of approximately 4 million total reads per sample. After sorted cells were lysed in RLT buffer, RNA was extracted with DNase-treated RNeasy Micro or Mini kits, with the choice depending on cell number. To prevent cross-contamination, each cell subset was processed individually, whereas patient and healthy donor samples were processed jointly. The immunoSEQ multiplex PCR was used to amplify TCRB sequences from cDNA, yielding 87-bp fragments that span the CDR3 region. Amplicons were sequenced on the Illumina HiSeq platform. As for the authors' bioinformatics: Synthetic template baselines were used to correct PCR bias computationally, reads within Hamming distance 2 were collapsed together, and singletons that could not be merged were discarded. Reads were aligned against IMGT to assign V, D and J genes, CDR3 length and insertions or deletions at six rearrangement sites. Within each subset, clonotype counts were normalized to sorted cell number, and only after that were true diversity and Gini coefficients computed with the tcR R package. The overlap coefficient, calculated on TCRB nucleotide sequences, was used to measure repertoire sharing. Out-of-frame TCRB sequences from naive cells were analyzed as a proxy for the pre-selection repertoire. TCRdb's version of the immuneACCESS table is confined to in-frame rearrangements and falls short of the full clone set. An unresolved V gene accounts for under half of the shortfall where checked; the remainder is of unknown origin. Clone size and V and J calls were adopted from that table, with D and trimming inferred from the DNA. This sample is represented by a few hundred thousand clones; approximately 14% of them were singletons. The top ten clones comprise almost 0.02% of the sample.

The sequenced sample was naive CD4+ T cells from blood. The sample's cell subset or site label, decoded: true naive CD4+ T cells. The clonotype originates from a young man with type 1 diabetes. The sequence links TRBV5-1 to TRBJ2-7; 8 central bases correspond to TRBD1. The CDR3 protein: CATRRTGTYEQYF. The DNA is TGCGCCACCCGCCGGACAGGGACCTACGAGCAGTACTTC. Reference TRBV5-1 and TRBJ2-7 genes cover what lies past the CDR3, so the full variable domain is KAGVTQTPRYLIKTRGQQVTLSCSPISGHRSVSWYQQTPGQGLQFLFEYFSETQRNKGNFPGRFSGRQFSNSRSEMNVSTLELGDSALYLCATRRTGTYEQYFGPGTRLTVT.